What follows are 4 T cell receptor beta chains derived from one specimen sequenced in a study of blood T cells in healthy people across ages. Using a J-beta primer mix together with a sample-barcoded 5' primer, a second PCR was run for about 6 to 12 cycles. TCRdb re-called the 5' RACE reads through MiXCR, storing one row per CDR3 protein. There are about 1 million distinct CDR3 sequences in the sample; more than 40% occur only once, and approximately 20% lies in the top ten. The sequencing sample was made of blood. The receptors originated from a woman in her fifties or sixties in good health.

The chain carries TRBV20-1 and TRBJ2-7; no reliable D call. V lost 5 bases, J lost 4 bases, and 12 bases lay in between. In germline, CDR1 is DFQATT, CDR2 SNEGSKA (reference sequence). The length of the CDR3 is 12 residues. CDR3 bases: TGCAGTGCTGAACCGGACGAGTACGAGCAGTACTTC. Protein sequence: CSAEPDEYEQYF.

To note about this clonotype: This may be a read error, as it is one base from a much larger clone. CDR3 coding DNA: TGTGCCAGCGGCTTCTACAGGGGCTCTGGCACAGATACGCAGTATTTT. As protein: CASGFYRGSGTDTQYF. This chain joins TRBV5-6 and TRBJ2-3, with 7 bases that match TRBD1. The CDR3 is made up of 16 amino acids. CDR1 and CDR2 from the germline V gene are SGHDT and YYEEEE.

The CDR3 region is CASSQDRNGEQYF. For the CDR3, the DNA is TGTGCCAGCAGCCAAGATCGAAACGGCGAGCAGTACTTC. J is TRBJ2-4 and V is TRBV14; D uncertain. The J call is doubtful: the DNA matches TRBJ2-7 better. Germline V gene data show CDR1 as SGHDN and CDR2 as FVKESK. The length of the CDR3 is 13 residues.

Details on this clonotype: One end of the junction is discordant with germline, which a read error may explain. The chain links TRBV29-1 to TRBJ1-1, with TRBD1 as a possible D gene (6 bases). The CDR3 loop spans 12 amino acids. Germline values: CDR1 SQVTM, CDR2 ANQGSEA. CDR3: CSGGQMNTKAFF. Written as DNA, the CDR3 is TGCAGCGGGGGACAAATGAACACTAAAGCTTTCTTT.